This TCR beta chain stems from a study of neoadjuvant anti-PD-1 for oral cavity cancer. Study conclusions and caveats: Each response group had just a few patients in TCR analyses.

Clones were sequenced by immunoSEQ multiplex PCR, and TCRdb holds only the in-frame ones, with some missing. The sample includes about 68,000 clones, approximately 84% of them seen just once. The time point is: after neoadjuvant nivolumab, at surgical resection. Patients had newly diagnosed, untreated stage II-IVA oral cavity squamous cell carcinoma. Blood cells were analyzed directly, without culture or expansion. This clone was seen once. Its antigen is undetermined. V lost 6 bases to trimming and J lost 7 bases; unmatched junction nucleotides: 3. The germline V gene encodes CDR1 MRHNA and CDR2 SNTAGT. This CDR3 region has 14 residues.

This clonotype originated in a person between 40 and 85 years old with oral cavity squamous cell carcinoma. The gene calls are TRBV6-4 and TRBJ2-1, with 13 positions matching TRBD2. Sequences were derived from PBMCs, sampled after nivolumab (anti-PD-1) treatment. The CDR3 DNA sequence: TGTGCCAGCAGCACTAGCGGGGGGGTAAATGAGCAGTTCTTC. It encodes CASSTSGGVNEQFF.